Included here is one T cell receptor (beta chain) sequence, with context. The repertoire was sequenced with immunoSEQ multiplex PCR; TCRdb's copy has only in-frame clones and lacks some. The table has a few hundred thousand clones, approximately 92% seen once. This entry belongs to a study of control samples from healthy donors and cancer patients. The sequenced material came from PBMCs. This clonotype was sampled from a man aged 35-49 years with head and neck cancer.

CDR3 in amino acids: CASSRLTNTGELFF. The CDR3 DNA is TGTGCCAGCAGCCGCCTAACGAACACCGGGGAGCTGTTTTTT. This chain connects TRBV7-2 to TRBJ2-2; D remains ambiguous. Germline V gene sequence: CDR1 SGHTA, CDR2 FQGNSA. V lost 5 bases and J 0 bases, leaving 7 bases between the germline ends. There are 14 residues in the CDR3.